The present T cell receptor beta chain was sequenced within a study of T-cell reconstitution after alpha-beta-depleted transplantation in children. The CDR3 runs to 13 residues. Germline values: CDR1 DFQATT, CDR2 SNEGSKA (reference sequence). General study points: T-cell counts and diversity at one year following transplant were attributed mainly to newly produced T cells. The study reportedly traced alpha-beta T cells about two months after transplant to several hundred expanded graft clones. Certain patients had high TCRbeta diversity at day 60, and it came from recipient T cells and thymic progenitors that survived.

This clonotype has ten or more counts. Its specificity is unknown. A library of TCRbeta sequences, prepared with unique molecular identifiers, was generated. TCRdb reprocessed the PCR reads with MiXCR, giving one entry per CDR3 protein. The sample holds fewer than 350,000 distinct CDR3 sequences; less than 9.5% are singletons and the top ten take about 9.3%. The chain combines TRBV20-1 with TRBJ2-5, with 7 nucleotides matching TRBD2. This specimen was peripheral blood, taken 360 days after TCRalphabeta/CD19-depleted stem cell transplant. The TCR comes from a female patient aged 2-9 years who had a stem cell transplant for Fanconi anemia, so the T cells may come from the graft donor. In DNA form, the CDR3 reads TGCGCATTCGGCGGGGGAGGGCAAGAGACCCAGTACTTC. Its protein product is CAFGGGGQETQYF.